The following is a T cell receptor beta chain sequence with its context. This clonotype was seen more than once but under ten times. Its recognized antigen is unknown. The input lacks base qualities; no much larger clone sits a single base away. The data are from a study of identical twins (dated by TCRdb to about 2016). Regarding the complete study: The study deep-sequenced TCR alpha and beta repertoires from monozygotic twins, unrelated adults of various ages and cord blood to test whether fetal clonotypes persist. Replicate twin experiments were performed at different times using different library preparation protocols to rule out contamination.

All donors were healthy Caucasians. Three pairs of female monozygotic twins, all aged about 18 to 30 years, made up the twin cohort. Positive isolation kits from Invitrogen were used to isolate CD4+ and CD8+ T cell populations. Library prep was done by 5' RACE. Sequencing took place on an Illumina HiSeq 2000. Template switching introduced a universal primer binding site; the final cDNA contained a unique molecular identifier, enabling accurate counting of TCR cDNA molecules. First-strand cDNA for TCR alpha and beta chains was synthesized from specific primers in the conserved constant-segment region. To control for contamination, every cDNA library carried two barcodes: a SMART-Mk sample barcode plus Illumina barcodes. TruSeq adapter sequences, together with Illumina sample barcodes, were added in two successive PCR steps. The Illumina HiSeq platform was used with custom primers to sequence TCR alpha and beta cDNA libraries. The source study handled its data this way. Unique molecular identifiers were extracted from raw reads with MiGEC, and CDR3 positions were determined with MiXCR. Recombination models were inferred per individual with the repgenHMM and IGoR tools using an EM algorithm. The analysis of shared clonotypes was done with the tcR package in R, with sharing normalized by the product of cloneset sizes. To study raw recombination free of thymic and clonal selection effects, out-of-frame nonproductive sequences were analyzed. In-frame beta chains were kept once TCRdb had trimmed the public reads at Q25 with fastp and called clones with MiXCR. For every CDR3 protein sequence, its rows merge into one entry that carries the most common genes and DNA. TCRdb's processing, not the authors', yielded these V and J calls. Present in this sample are some 460,000 distinct CDR3 sequences, approximately 14% of which were seen just once. The ten largest make up roughly 0.56% of the sample.

From cysteine to phenylalanine, the CDR3 is 16 amino acids long. CDR3 DNA is the only sequence kept; it has 48 bases, read in frame from the first base. CDR1 MDHEN and CDR2 SYDVKM are derived from the germline V gene. Cut back by 7 bases and 0 bases, the V and J ends lie 16 bases apart. Study-level results and caveats: Compared with coincidental sharing between unrelated individuals, out-of-frame TCR alpha sequences shared between twins showed an excess of sequences with low generation probability. Zero-insertion analyses could be partly confounded by invariant T cells such as MAIT and iNKT, although diverse VJ usage argued against such confounding for most clonotypes. Abundant cord blood beta clonotypes had fewer insertions, young adult naive repertoires showed a similar but weaker trend, and memory repertoires showed no such trend. In monozygotic twins, out-of-frame TCR alpha sharing was systematically underestimated by recombination models, although the models agreed with sharing between unrelated individuals. Because the same donors could not be followed over many years, the conclusions relied on cross-sectional statistical analysis. In beta out-of-frame sequences, excess twin sharing was weaker, because having fewer shared sequences lowered the signal-to-noise ratio.

In addition, the sample was reused for a study of yellow fever vaccine responses in identical twins. As noted in the second study: According to the authors, in identical twins the way T cells responded to vaccination appeared partly convergent and partly personalized. In the study, vaccine-responding T cell clones were precisely tracked in identical twins.

The material sequenced was CD4+ T cells sorted from blood. This sequence was found in a woman younger than 35 in good health. This chain joins TRBV28 to TRBJ1-5, with TRBD1 tentatively as D gene (6 bases match). The CDR3 here reads CASTMSRGYSNQPQHF. Read as DNA, the sequence is TGTGCCAGCACCATGTCCAGGGGTTATAGCAATCAGCCCCAGCATTTT.